The clone carrying this T cell receptor (beta chain) was seen a few times. Trimming at V came to 2 bases and at J to 7 bases, leaving 9 bases not matched to a gene. This CDR3 has 15 amino acids. Looked up from germline, CDR1 is LGHDT and CDR2 is YNNKEL (reference sequence). The entry originates in a study of blood T cell repertoires in COVID-19. Turning to the study itself: From T cells, B-cell-depleted T cells, or PBMCs came the material, which was cDNA or gDNA.

The method was immunoSEQ multiplex PCR; TCRdb's version includes in-frame clones alone and lacks a portion of them. The sample shows about 280,000 clones, 85% of them seen only once. This clonotype was sampled from a woman aged 45 to 65 who had recovered from COVID-19. The chain uses TRBV3-1 (or the pseudogene TRBV3-2) and TRBJ1-2; 8 bases align to TRBD1. The sequencing sample was made of PBMCs or T cells enriched from blood (not recorded which). The DNA of the CDR3 is TGTGCCAGCAGCCAATTGGGAGACAGGGGAGGTGGCTACACCTTC. Its translation: CASSQLGDRGGGYTF.